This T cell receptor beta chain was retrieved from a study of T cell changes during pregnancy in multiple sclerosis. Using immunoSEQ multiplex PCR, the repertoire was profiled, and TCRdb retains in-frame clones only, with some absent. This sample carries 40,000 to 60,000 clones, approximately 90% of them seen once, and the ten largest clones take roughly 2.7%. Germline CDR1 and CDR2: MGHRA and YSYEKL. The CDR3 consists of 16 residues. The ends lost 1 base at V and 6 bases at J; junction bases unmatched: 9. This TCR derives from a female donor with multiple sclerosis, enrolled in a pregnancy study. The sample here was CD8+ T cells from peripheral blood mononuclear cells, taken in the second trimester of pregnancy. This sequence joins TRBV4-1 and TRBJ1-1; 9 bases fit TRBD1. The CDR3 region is CASSQVGTGGFSEAFF. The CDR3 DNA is TGCGCCAGCAGCCAAGTGGGAACAGGGGGCTTTTCTGAAGCTTTCTTT.